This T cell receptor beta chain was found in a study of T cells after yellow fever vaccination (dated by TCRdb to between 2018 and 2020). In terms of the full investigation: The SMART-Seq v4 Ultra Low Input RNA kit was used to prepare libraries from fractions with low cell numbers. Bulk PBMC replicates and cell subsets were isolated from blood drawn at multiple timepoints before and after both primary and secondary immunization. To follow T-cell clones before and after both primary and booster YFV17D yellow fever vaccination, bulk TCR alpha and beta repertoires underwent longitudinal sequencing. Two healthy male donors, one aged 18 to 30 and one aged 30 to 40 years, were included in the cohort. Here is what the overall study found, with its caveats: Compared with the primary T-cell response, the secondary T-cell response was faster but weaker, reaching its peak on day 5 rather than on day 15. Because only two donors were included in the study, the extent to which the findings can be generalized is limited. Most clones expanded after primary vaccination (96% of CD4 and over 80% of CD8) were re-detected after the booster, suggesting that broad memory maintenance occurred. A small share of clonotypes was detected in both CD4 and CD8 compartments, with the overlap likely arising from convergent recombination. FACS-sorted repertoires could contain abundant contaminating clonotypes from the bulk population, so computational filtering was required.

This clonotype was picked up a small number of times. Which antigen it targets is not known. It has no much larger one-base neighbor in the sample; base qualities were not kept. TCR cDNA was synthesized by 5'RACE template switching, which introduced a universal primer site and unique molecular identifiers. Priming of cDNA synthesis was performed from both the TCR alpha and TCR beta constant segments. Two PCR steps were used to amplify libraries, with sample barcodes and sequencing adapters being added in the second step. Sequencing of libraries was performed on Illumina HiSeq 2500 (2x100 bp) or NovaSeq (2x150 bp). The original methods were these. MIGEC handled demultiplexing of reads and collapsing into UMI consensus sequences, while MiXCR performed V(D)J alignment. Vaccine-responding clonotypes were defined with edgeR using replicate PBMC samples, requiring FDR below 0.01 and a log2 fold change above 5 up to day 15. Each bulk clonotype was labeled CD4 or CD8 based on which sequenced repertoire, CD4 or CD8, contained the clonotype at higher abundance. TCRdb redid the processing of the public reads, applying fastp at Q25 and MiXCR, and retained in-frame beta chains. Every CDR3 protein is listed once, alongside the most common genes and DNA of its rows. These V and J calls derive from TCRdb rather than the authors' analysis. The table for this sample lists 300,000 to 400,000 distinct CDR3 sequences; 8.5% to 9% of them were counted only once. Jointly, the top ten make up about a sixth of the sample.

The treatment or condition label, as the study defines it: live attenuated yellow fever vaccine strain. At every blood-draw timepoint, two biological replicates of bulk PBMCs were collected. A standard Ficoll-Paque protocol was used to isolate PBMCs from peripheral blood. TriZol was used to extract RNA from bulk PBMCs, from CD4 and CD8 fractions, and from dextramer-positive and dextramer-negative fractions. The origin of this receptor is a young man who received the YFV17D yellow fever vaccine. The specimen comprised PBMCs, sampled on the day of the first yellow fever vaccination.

The DNA sequence is as follows: TGCGCCAGCGCCCCTTTGGGGTCACAGGGTGAGCAGTTCTTC. Its translation reads: CASAPLGSQGEQFF. The rearranged segments are TRBV4-3 and TRBJ2-1; the D gene is possibly TRBD1, with 6 bases matching. From its cysteine to its phenylalanine, the CDR3 spans 14 amino acids. Only the CDR3 portion is preserved as DNA: 42 bases, with reading frame beginning at the first base. A distance of 20 bases separates the germline ends of V and J, which lose 8 bases and 9 bases respectively. CDR1 and CDR2 were assigned from the germline V gene as LGHNA and YSLEER.